A selection of T cell receptor beta chains follows, all from one sample in a study of blood T cell repertoires in COVID-19. The assay was immunoSEQ multiplex PCR, and TCRdb's table has in-frame clones only and misses some. The table has under 200,000 clones, 90% seen once. Sequenced: peripheral blood. The receptor source for this set is a man aged 45 to 65 with acute or convalescent COVID-19. Both conserved end residues are part of each CDR3. D genes are given only for firm matches. Clone sizes are given selectively: once, few, many, or a class where the clone is expanded.

cdr3_length: 13
d_call: NA
j_call: TRBJ2-1
clone_size: NA
v_call: TRBV24-1
cdr3_nt: TGTGCCACTCGCCGAAGACAGGACAATGAGCAGTTCTTC
cdr3_aa: CATRRRQDNEQFF

cdr3_length: 12
d_call: TRBD1
j_call: TRBJ1-1
clone_size: NA
v_call: TRBV18
cdr3_nt: TGTGCCAGCTCGGACAGGGAGGCTGAAACTTTCTTT
cdr3_aa: CASSDREAETFF

cdr3_length: 19
d_call: TRBD2
j_call: TRBJ2-3
clone_size: NA
v_call: TRBV7-2
cdr3_nt: TGTGCCAGCAGCTTAGAGGGACTAGCGGGGCCCGGCCGTGCAGATACGCAGTATTTT
cdr3_aa: CASSLEGLAGPGRADTQYF

cdr3_length: 15
d_call: TRBD1
j_call: TRBJ1-5
clone_size: NA
v_call: TRBV6-6
cdr3_nt: TGTGCCAGCAGTCACGACCGGACAGGGGGTCAGCCCCAGCATTTT
cdr3_aa: CASSHDRTGGQPQHF

cdr3_length: 13
d_call: NA
j_call: TRBJ1-5
clone_size: NA
v_call: TRBV6-1
cdr3_nt: TGTGCCAGCAGTGACGGTCAGAGAGGGCCCCAGCATTTT
cdr3_aa: CASSDGQRGPQHF

cdr3_length: 17
d_call: NA
j_call: TRBJ1-5
clone_size: once
v_call: TRBV28
cdr3_nt: TGTGCCAGCAGTCCCCTCCAGGAACAGGGTGGAAATCAGCCCCAGCATTTT
cdr3_aa: CASSPLQEQGGNQPQHF

cdr3_length: 18
d_call: TRBD2
j_call: TRBJ2-3
clone_size: NA
v_call: TRBV19
cdr3_nt: TGTGCCAGTAGTATAGAGGCCCTAGCGGGGGGAAACACAGATACGCAGTATTTT
cdr3_aa: CASSIEALAGGNTDTQYF

cdr3_length: 14
d_call: NA
j_call: TRBJ2-2
clone_size: NA
v_call: TRBV11-2
cdr3_nt: TGTGCCAGCAGCTTTATGCTCAGCACCGGGGAGCTGTTTTTT
cdr3_aa: CASSFMLSTGELFF

cdr3_length: 16
d_call: TRBD1
j_call: TRBJ1-3
clone_size: NA
v_call: TRBV3-1/TRBV3-2
cdr3_nt: TGTGCCAGCAGCCACAGACAGGGTTCTGGTGGAAACACCATATATTTT
cdr3_aa: CASSHRQGSGGNTIYF

cdr3_length: 14
d_call: NA
j_call: TRBJ2-5
clone_size: NA
v_call: TRBV5-1
cdr3_nt: TGCGCCAGCAGCTTGGGGAGGCTCCGGGAGACCCAGTACTTC
cdr3_aa: CASSLGRLRETQYF

cdr3_length: 14
d_call: NA
j_call: TRBJ2-5
clone_size: once
v_call: TRBV29-1
cdr3_nt: TGCAGCGTTGACTTTGGTGCTACCCAAGAGACCCAGTACTTC
cdr3_aa: CSVDFGATQETQYF

cdr3_length: 12
d_call: NA
j_call: TRBJ1-4
clone_size: NA
v_call: TRBV18
cdr3_nt: TGTGCCAGCTCACCCCGTTCCGAAAAACTGTTTTTT
cdr3_aa: CASSPRSEKLFF

cdr3_length: 18
d_call: TRBD1
j_call: TRBJ1-1
clone_size: NA
v_call: TRBV7-2
cdr3_nt: TGTGCCAGCACCTTACCCTCCTGGGACAGGCGCGTGAACACTGAAGCTTTCTTT
cdr3_aa: CASTLPSWDRRVNTEAFF

cdr3_length: 16
d_call: TRBD2
j_call: TRBJ2-3
clone_size: NA
v_call: TRBV27
cdr3_nt: TGTGCCAGCAGTGTAGGCCGGGGGAGGGCCACAGATACGCAGTATTTT
cdr3_aa: CASSVGRGRATDTQYF

cdr3_length: 13
d_call: NA
j_call: TRBJ1-1
clone_size: NA
v_call: TRBV10-3
cdr3_nt: TGTGCCACCGGGGGGAGCGGCAACCTAGAAGCTTTCTTT
cdr3_aa: CATGGSGNLEAFF

cdr3_length: 16
d_call: NA
j_call: TRBJ1-4
clone_size: NA
v_call: TRBV4-1
cdr3_nt: TGCGCCAGCAGCCAAGATCGCACGGGGCAGGGGGAAAAACTGTTTTTT
cdr3_aa: CASSQDRTGQGEKLFF

cdr3_length: 15
d_call: NA
j_call: TRBJ2-5
clone_size: once
v_call: TRBV18
cdr3_nt: TGTGCCAGCTCACCACAGCTGGACTCCAGAGAGACCCAGTACTTC
cdr3_aa: CASSPQLDSRETQYF

cdr3_length: 16
d_call: TRBD2
j_call: TRBJ2-3
clone_size: NA
v_call: TRBV7-3
cdr3_nt: TGTGCCAGCAGCCAGACCGGGGGAGCGGGGGTAGATACGCAGTATTTT
cdr3_aa: CASSQTGGAGVDTQYF

cdr3_length: 13
d_call: NA
j_call: TRBJ2-3
clone_size: NA
v_call: TRBV29-1
cdr3_nt: TGCAGCGTTGAAGTACAGGGCACAGATACGCAGTATTTT
cdr3_aa: CSVEVQGTDTQYF

cdr3_length: 12
d_call: NA
j_call: TRBJ1-2
clone_size: NA
v_call: TRBV11-2
cdr3_nt: TGTGCCAGCAGCTTCGGGGGGCCCGGCTACACCTTC
cdr3_aa: CASSFGGPGYTF

cdr3_length: 16
d_call: TRBD1
j_call: TRBJ1-4
clone_size: NA
v_call: TRBV28
cdr3_nt: TGTGCCAGCAGCCCTCCCCTACAGGGGGCGAGGGAAAAACTGTTTTTT
cdr3_aa: CASSPPLQGAREKLFF

cdr3_length: 13
d_call: NA
j_call: TRBJ1-2
clone_size: NA
v_call: TRBV12-3/TRBV12-4
cdr3_nt: TGTGCCAGCAGTTTACCAGGGAAATATGGCTACACCTTC
cdr3_aa: CASSLPGKYGYTF

cdr3_length: 15
d_call: NA
j_call: TRBJ1-4
clone_size: NA
v_call: TRBV7-8
cdr3_nt: TGTGCCAGCAGCTTAGGGCGGGGAACTAATGAAAAACTGTTTTTT
cdr3_aa: CASSLGRGTNEKLFF

cdr3_length: 15
d_call: TRBD1
j_call: TRBJ1-2
clone_size: NA
v_call: TRBV28
cdr3_nt: TGTGCCAGCAGTTCCCGGACAGGGGAGGCCTATGGCTACACCTTC
cdr3_aa: CASSSRTGEAYGYTF

cdr3_length: 16
d_call: TRBD1
j_call: TRBJ2-2
clone_size: once
v_call: TRBV30
cdr3_nt: TGTGCCTGGAGTGATAAGGGACAGGGGTCCGGGGGGGAGCTGTTTTTT
cdr3_aa: CAWSDKGQGSGGELFF

cdr3_length: 15
d_call: TRBD2
j_call: TRBJ2-4
clone_size: NA
v_call: TRBV4-1
cdr3_nt: TGCGCCAGCAGCCGCCCCGGGAGGGAAAGAAACATTCAGTACTTC
cdr3_aa: CASSRPGRERNIQYF

cdr3_length: 14
d_call: TRBD1
j_call: TRBJ2-7
clone_size: NA
v_call: TRBV9
cdr3_nt: TGTGCCAGCAGCGCAGGACAGGGATTGGTCGAGCAGTACTTC
cdr3_aa: CASSAGQGLVEQYF

cdr3_length: 18
d_call: TRBD1
j_call: TRBJ1-1
clone_size: NA
v_call: TRBV11-2
cdr3_nt: TGTGCCAGCAGCTTAGACGCCGGGACAGGGGTTTCGGGCACTGAAGCTTTCTTT
cdr3_aa: CASSLDAGTGVSGTEAFF

cdr3_length: 15
d_call: TRBD1
j_call: TRBJ1-3
clone_size: NA
v_call: TRBV6-6
cdr3_nt: TGTGCCAGCAGTAACCGGGACAGGGTGACAAACACCATATATTTT
cdr3_aa: CASSNRDRVTNTIYF

cdr3_length: 13
d_call: NA
j_call: TRBJ1-2
clone_size: NA
v_call: TRBV11-2
cdr3_nt: TGTGCCAGCAGCAGGGACGGGGGCTATGGCTACACCTTC
cdr3_aa: CASSRDGGYGYTF

cdr3_length: 16
d_call: TRBD2
j_call: TRBJ2-2
clone_size: NA
v_call: TRBV29-1
cdr3_nt: TGCAGCGCGACCGGACTAGCGGGAGGGGACACCGGGGAGCTGTTTTTT
cdr3_aa: CSATGLAGGDTGELFF

cdr3_length: 15
d_call: TRBD1
j_call: TRBJ2-7
clone_size: NA
v_call: TRBV19
cdr3_nt: TGTGCCAGTAGTCACAAGGGACAGGTAGCCTACGAGCAGTACTTC
cdr3_aa: CASSHKGQVAYEQYF

cdr3_length: 12
d_call: NA
j_call: TRBJ1-5
clone_size: NA
v_call: TRBV19
cdr3_nt: TGTGCCAGTAGTATCTTAGAACAGCCCCAGCATTTT
cdr3_aa: CASSILEQPQHF

cdr3_length: 14
d_call: TRBD1
j_call: TRBJ1-6
clone_size: NA
v_call: TRBV6-5
cdr3_nt: TGTGCCAGCAGTCGTACAGGGGTTCGATCACCCCCCCACTTT
cdr3_aa: CASSRTGVRSPPHF

cdr3_length: 14
d_call: TRBD1
j_call: TRBJ2-7
clone_size: NA
v_call: TRBV28
cdr3_nt: TGTGCCAGCAGCCCCGGGACAGTTCCTCTTGTGCAGTACTTC
cdr3_aa: CASSPGTVPLVQYF

cdr3_length: 14
d_call: TRBD1
j_call: TRBJ1-1
clone_size: NA
v_call: TRBV6-5
cdr3_nt: TGTGCCAGCAGGTATAAACAGGGGCAGGCTGAAGCTTTCTTT
cdr3_aa: CASRYKQGQAEAFF

cdr3_length: 15
d_call: NA
j_call: TRBJ1-3
clone_size: NA
v_call: TRBV19
cdr3_nt: TGTGCCAGTAGTACCCTCGGGACTCCTGGAAACACCATATATTTT
cdr3_aa: CASSTLGTPGNTIYF

cdr3_length: 17
d_call: NA
j_call: TRBJ2-7
clone_size: NA
v_call: TRBV5-3
cdr3_nt: TGTGCCAGAAGCTTCAACCCTTCTGGACAGTACTCCTACGAGCAGTACTTC
cdr3_aa: CARSFNPSGQYSYEQYF

cdr3_length: 15
d_call: NA
j_call: TRBJ1-5
clone_size: NA
v_call: TRBV30
cdr3_nt: TGTGCCTGGAGTGAGGGGACACTTAGCAATCAGCCCCAGCATTTT
cdr3_aa: CAWSEGTLSNQPQHF

cdr3_length: 17
d_call: TRBD1
j_call: TRBJ1-1
clone_size: NA
v_call: TRBV27
cdr3_nt: TGTGCCAGCAGTTGGTCCCGGGACAGGGGTCGGGGTACTGAAGCTTTCTTT
cdr3_aa: CASSWSRDRGRGTEAFF

cdr3_length: 15
d_call: TRBD1
j_call: TRBJ1-6
clone_size: NA
v_call: TRBV5-4
cdr3_nt: TGTGCCAGCAGCTGGGACACAGGGGAGAATTCACCCCTCCACTTT
cdr3_aa: CASSWDTGENSPLHF

cdr3_length: 17
d_call: TRBD1
j_call: TRBJ1-4
clone_size: NA
v_call: TRBV10-2
cdr3_nt: TGCGCCAGCAGCCCGTTTAGACAGGGGGGAGATGAAGAAAAACTGTTTTTT
cdr3_aa: CASSPFRQGGDEEKLFF

cdr3_length: 19
d_call: NA
j_call: TRBJ2-5
clone_size: NA
v_call: TRBV4-1
cdr3_nt: TGCGCCAGCAGCCAAGTGGTAGTAGCGGACCGGACCGCGCATAAGACCCAGTACTTC
cdr3_aa: CASSQVVVADRTAHKTQYF